The clone carrying this T cell receptor (beta chain) was detected only a few times. Antigen specificity is unknown. This record comes from a study of beta chain features in type 1 diabetes. Study details: Summed over all samples, the examined sorted cells came to 95 million to 130 million.

Every bit of the isolated RNA underwent reverse transcription, so sequencing read expressed TCRB transcripts. The assay was immunoSEQ multiplex PCR, and TCRdb's table has in-frame clones only and misses some. The sample has around 500,000 clones; around 10% are singletons. V lost 4 bases and J lost 4, with 17 bases in between. CDR1 is MDHEN, CDR2 SYDVKM, per germline. The CDR3 is made up of 15 amino acids. Whole-study results and caveats: The study left unresolved whether HLA type influences TCRB rearrangement.

The TCR comes from a woman aged 18-29 years in good health. The gene calls are TRBV28 and TRBJ2-7, with D perhaps matching TRBD2 (5 bases). Material for sequencing was naive CD4+ T cells from blood. The CDR3 is CASSSSGEVSYEQYV. The CDR3 nucleotides are TGTGCCAGCAGTTCCAGCGGAGAGGTCTCATACGAGCAGTACGTC.